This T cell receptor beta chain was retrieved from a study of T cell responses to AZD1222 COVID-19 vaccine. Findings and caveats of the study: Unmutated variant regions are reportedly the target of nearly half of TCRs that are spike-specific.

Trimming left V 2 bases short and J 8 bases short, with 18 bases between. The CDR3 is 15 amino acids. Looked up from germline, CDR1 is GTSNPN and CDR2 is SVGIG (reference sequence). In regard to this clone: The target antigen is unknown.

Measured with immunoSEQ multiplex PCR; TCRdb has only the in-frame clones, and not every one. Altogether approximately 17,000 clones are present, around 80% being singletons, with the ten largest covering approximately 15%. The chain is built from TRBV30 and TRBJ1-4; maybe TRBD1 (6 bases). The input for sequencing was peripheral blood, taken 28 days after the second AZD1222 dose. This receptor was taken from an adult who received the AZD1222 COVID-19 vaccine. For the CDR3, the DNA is TGTGCCTGGAGTAGAGTCAGGGGCGATCAGGAAAAACTGTTTTTT. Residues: CAWSRVRGDQEKLFF.